This T cell receptor beta chain was found in a study of human T cells and chemical hapten exposure. The overall study: Donors were sensitized with 2% DPC on the upper inner arm. Study-wide findings and caveats: Each of the donors had alopecia, so their immune responses may not resemble those of healthy people.

J lost 6 bases, V lost 4 bases, and 5 bases had no gene match. This CDR3 spans 13 amino acids. CDR1 and CDR2 from the germline V gene are MNHNS and SASEGT. Stated time point: patch test 1, 2 weeks after DPC sensitization. The treatment is: therapeutic diphenylcyclopropenone sensitization with weekly scalp DPC. Investigators collected blood before applying each patch test. This clonotype was detected only a few times. Antigen unknown. As processed by the authors: The number of TCRs in each sample had a median of about 95,000 and spanned about 20,000 to 700,000. TCRdb re-derived calls from the RACE reads in MiXCR, one entry per CDR3 protein. TCRdb's processing, not the study's, gives the V and J calls here. The sample lists tens of thousands of distinct CDR3 sequences; 9.8% were seen once.

Sequences were derived from whole blood, sampled in connection with sensitization to the hapten diphenylcyclopropenone (DPC). This rearrangement joins TRBV6-1 to TRBJ1-1; 7 bases are a match to TRBD1. The sequence derives from a woman in her 40s with alopecia areata. Some clones in this sample may be carry-over from other donors' samples. The CDR3 loop is CASSGQGGAEAFF. In DNA, the CDR3 is TGTGCCAGCAGTGGACAGGGTGGCGCTGAAGCTTTCTTT.